This record concerns one T cell receptor beta chain sequence. Its antigen is not known. Trimming removed 5 bases at V and 5 bases at J, with 15 bases between. Germline CDR1 reads SEHNR; CDR2 reads FQNEAQ (reference sequence). This CDR3 is 15 amino acids long. No cell sorting was done before RNA was extracted from the tissue. The normal lung tissue was taken more than 3 cm from the tumor edge. The sample belongs to a study of tumor and adjacent non-tumor tissue in lung cancer. Study-level background: Aged roughly 30 to 85 years, patients included roughly ten men and a few women with stage I to III disease. On average, productive TCRbeta reads reached 4 million to 5 million per sample. Overall study results and limits: Normal lung showed higher cumulative top 100 clone frequency than tumor.

The library came from three nested PCR rounds adapted from ARM-PCR protocols. TCRdb recomputed calls from the multiplex PCR reads with MiXCR, one row per CDR3 protein. This table has some 99,000 distinct CDR3 sequences, 60% to 70% appearing once. The chain employs TRBV7-9 and TRBJ2-2; D possibly corresponds to TRBD1 (5 bases). The sample consisted of distant non-tumor lung tissue. This TCR derives from a man aged 55 to 70 with non-small cell lung cancer. The CDR3: CASSRGTGKTGELFF. DNA of the CDR3: TGTGCCAGCAGCAGGGGTACAGGAAAAACCGGGGAGCTGTTTTTT.